This T cell receptor beta chain derives from a study of shared clonotypes between healthy human individuals. Using immunoSEQ multiplex PCR, the repertoire was profiled, and TCRdb retains in-frame clones only, with some absent. Here the sample spans 330,000 or so clones, roughly 80% being singletons. The TCR sequence derives from a man aged 25-45 years in good health. Sequencing used memory CD4+ T cells sorted from blood. The subset here: CD45RA-negative fraction.

This chain's CDR3 is CASSFDRSHNEKLFF. The CDR3 coding sequence is TGTGCCAGCAGTTTCGACAGGTCCCATAATGAAAAACTGTTTTTT. The rearrangement uses TRBV27 and TRBJ1-4, with D possibly TRBD1 on 6 matching bases. This CDR3 spans 15 amino acids. The germline V gene has CDR1 MNHEY and CDR2 SMNVEV (reference sequence). Trimming stripped 3 bases from V and 4 bases from J, with 12 bases between.